This entry concerns a single T cell receptor (beta chain). The sample comes from a study of blood T cell repertoires in COVID-19. Study context: There were acute and convalescent COVID-19 samples, and they came from the United States, Italy and Spain.

V shed 1 base and J shed 8 bases, with 20 bases lying between them. The CDR3 has 16 residues. Germline assignment: CDR1 SEHNR and CDR2 FQNEAQ (reference sequence). Per the study methods: Scientists estimated how many nucleated cells there were by amplifying reference gene primers. Sequenced by immunoSEQ multiplex PCR; TCRdb stores in-frame clones only, minus some. Clone size and V and J calls were adopted from that table, with D and trimming inferred from the DNA. Here the sample spans tens of thousands of clones, around 84% being singletons. This chain connects TRBV7-9 to TRBJ1-2; perhaps TRBD1 as D (6 bases). Sequencing was done on a sample of peripheral blood. The sequence came from a man older than 75 with active COVID-19. CDR3 nucleotides: TGTGCCAGCAGCTTAGGGGCCCAAAGGACAGCCGCAGGCTACACCTTC. Translation: CASSLGAQRTAAGYTF.